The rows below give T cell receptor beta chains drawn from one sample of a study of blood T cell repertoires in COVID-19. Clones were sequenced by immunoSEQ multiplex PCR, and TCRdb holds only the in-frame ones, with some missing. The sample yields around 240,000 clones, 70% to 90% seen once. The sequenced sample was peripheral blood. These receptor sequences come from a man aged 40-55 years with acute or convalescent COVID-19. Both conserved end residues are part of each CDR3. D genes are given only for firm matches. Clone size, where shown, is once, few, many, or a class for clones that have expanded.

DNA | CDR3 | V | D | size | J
TGTGCCAGCAGTGAAGCGCTTCGTGGACAGATGAACTATGGCTACACCTTC | CASSEALRGQMNYGYTF | TRBV2 | . | . | TRBJ1-2
TGCAGCGTTCTCGGGATGAACACTGAAGCTTTCTTT | CSVLGMNTEAFF | TRBV29-1 | . | . | TRBJ1-1
TGTGCCAGCAGTGAAAGGGGAGGACTAGCGATCTACAATGAGCAGTTCTTC | CASSERGGLAIYNEQFF | TRBV2 | TRBD2 | . | TRBJ2-1
TGTGCCAGCTCCGGGACACTGAACACTGAAGCTTTCTTT | CASSGTLNTEAFF | TRBV18 | . | once | TRBJ1-1
TGTGCTAGCAGCCCACTGAGTGGCACTGAAGCTTTCTTT | CASSPLSGTEAFF | TRBV7-7 | . | . | TRBJ1-1
TGTGCCACCAGTGCTGGTCGGGCAGGGGATCAGCCCCAGCATTTT | CATSAGRAGDQPQHF | TRBV24-1 | . | once | TRBJ1-5
TGCAGCGTTGTGGCTCCATTGAGGGGGGGAGCTTTCTTT | CSVVAPLRGGAFF | TRBV29-1 | . | . | TRBJ1-1
TGTGCCAGTAGTATCTCCGGGACTACAGATACGCAGTATTTT | CASSISGTTDTQYF | TRBV19 | . | . | TRBJ2-3
TGTGCCAGCAGTGGTGTAGGGGCTGGGGCCAACGTCCTGACTTTC | CASSGVGAGANVLTF | TRBV25-1 | . | . | TRBJ2-6
TGCAGTGCTAGTCAAGGAAACACCATATATTTT | CSASQGNTIYF | TRBV20-1 | . | few | TRBJ1-3
TGTGCCAGCAGCTCCCTGCGAGGGGAGACCCAGTACTTC | CASSSLRGETQYF | TRBV7-2 | . | . | TRBJ2-5
TGTGCCAGCAGCTTGGCTAGTTACGAGCAGTACTTC | CASSLASYEQYF | TRBV5-6 | . | . | TRBJ2-7
TGTGCCAGCAGCGGGAGGTCAGCGGCCAGAAACACCGGGGAGCTGTTTTTT | CASSGRSAARNTGELFF | TRBV5-4 | . | . | TRBJ2-2
TGTGCCAGCAGTACAGGGGTTTCTAATGAAAAACTGTTTTTT | CASSTGVSNEKLFF | TRBV9 | TRBD1 | . | TRBJ1-4
TGTGCCAGCAGCTTAGGACGCACAGGGGCGGGTTCACCCCTCCACTTT | CASSLGRTGAGSPLHF | TRBV7-2 | TRBD1 | . | TRBJ1-6
TGTGCCAGCTCACCAGGACAGGTATCCTACGAGCAGTACTTC | CASSPGQVSYEQYF | TRBV18 | TRBD1 | . | TRBJ2-7
TGTGCCAGCAGCTTATCGTCCGCGGTAAAAGCTTTCTTT | CASSLSSAVKAFF | TRBV3-1/TRBV3-2 | . | . | TRBJ1-1
TGTGCCACCAGCAGAGACAGCCCGGGCTCTGGGGCCAACGTCCTGACTTTC | CATSRDSPGSGANVLTF | TRBV15 | . | . | TRBJ2-6
TGCGCCAGCAGCTTCGGACAAGTCGGCCCCTACGAGCAGTACTTC | CASSFGQVGPYEQYF | TRBV5-1 | . | . | TRBJ2-7
TGCGCCAGCAGCTCCGTGATGGGGCCCCATGGCTACACCTTC | CASSSVMGPHGYTF | TRBV5-1 | . | . | TRBJ1-2
TGTGCCAGCAGTGCCAGATGGACAGTGGGTGGAAACACCATATATTTT | CASSARWTVGGNTIYF | TRBV6-1 | . | once | TRBJ1-3
TGTGCCAGCAGCAGGGGACAGGGGGGGGATGGCTACACCTTC | CASSRGQGGDGYTF | TRBV6-5 | TRBD1 | . | TRBJ1-2
TGTGCCACCAGCAGTGACAGGGGTAATTCACCCCTCCACTTT | CATSSDRGNSPLHF | TRBV15 | TRBD1 | . | TRBJ1-6
TGTGCCAGCAGCCAGGACAGACCCCACTATGGCTACACCTTC | CASSQDRPHYGYTF | TRBV6-2/TRBV6-3 | . | . | TRBJ1-2
TGTGCCAGCAGCTTTTGGGACAGCCCGGGAGATGAGCAGTTCTTC | CASSFWDSPGDEQFF | TRBV7-2 | . | . | TRBJ2-1
TGTGCCAGCAGCTTAGACAGGGATGAAGCTTTCTTT | CASSLDRDEAFF | TRBV21-1 | . | . | TRBJ1-1
TGCGCCAGCAGCCTCCTTCAGGGGAACTATGGCTACACCTTC | CASSLLQGNYGYTF | TRBV5-1 | . | . | TRBJ1-2
TGTGCCAGCACAATTTCGCAGGTGAACACTGAAGCTTTCTTT | CASTISQVNTEAFF | TRBV6-5 | . | . | TRBJ1-1
TGTGCCAGCAGCCCCCGGGGGGGGTCTGGAAACACCATATATTTT | CASSPRGGSGNTIYF | TRBV7-2 | . | . | TRBJ1-3
TGCGCCAGCAGCCGAACCGCAGGAGGAGATACGCAGTATTTT | CASSRTAGGDTQYF | TRBV5-1 | . | once | TRBJ2-3
TGTGCCAGCCTTCCCGGGACTAAACTTTCCTACGAGCAGTACTTC | CASLPGTKLSYEQYF | TRBV28 | TRBD2 | . | TRBJ2-7
TGTGCCTGGAGCGCCGGGACAGGGGCCAATGAGCAGTTCTTC | CAWSAGTGANEQFF | TRBV30 | TRBD1 | . | TRBJ2-1
TGTGCCAGCAGCCAGACAGGTTTCGGCTACACCTTC | CASSQTGFGYTF | TRBV3-1/TRBV3-2 | . | . | TRBJ1-2
TGTGCCAGCAGCCCCCTTCACGCACAGGGGAACTATGGCTACACCTTC | CASSPLHAQGNYGYTF | TRBV5-6 | TRBD1 | . | TRBJ1-2
TGTGCCAGCTCCTGGGGGGCTGAAGCTTTCTTT | CASSWGAEAFF | TRBV6-5 | . | once | TRBJ1-1
TGTGCCAGCACTTCGGGACAGGGGTATTCTGGCTACACCTTC | CASTSGQGYSGYTF | TRBV5-8 | TRBD1 | . | TRBJ1-2
TGTGCCAGCAGAACGGGACTAGCGGGGGGAGGCCAAGAGACCCAGTACTTC | CASRTGLAGGGQETQYF | TRBV5-4 | TRBD2 | once | TRBJ2-5
TGTGCCAGCAGCTTATGGTATAGCGGGGGCTACAATGAGCAGTTCTTC | CASSLWYSGGYNEQFF | TRBV7-9 | TRBD2 | . | TRBJ2-1
TGTGCCAGCAGCTTCTTTTTGGCGGTGAGCTCCTACAATGAGCAGTTCTTC | CASSFFLAVSSYNEQFF | TRBV11-2 | . | . | TRBJ2-1
TGTGCCTGGGCTCCGGAGGGTGGCTATGGCTACACCTTC | CAWAPEGGYGYTF | TRBV30 | . | . | TRBJ1-2
TGTGCCAGCAGTTCCTCTTGGGGGCGCTACGAGCAGTACTTC | CASSSSWGRYEQYF | TRBV6-2/TRBV6-3 | . | . | TRBJ2-7
TGCGCCAGCAGCTTGGCCGCAGGTCCTGTCGGGGAGCTGTTTTTT | CASSLAAGPVGELFF | TRBV5-1 | . | . | TRBJ2-2
TGTGCCAGCAGTATAGGGCCGCTCCGTACGCAGTATTTT | CASSIGPLRTQYF | TRBV12-3/TRBV12-4 | . | few | TRBJ2-3
TGTGCCAGCAGTACGCCCTCCAGGGGCACTGAAGCTTTCTTT | CASSTPSRGTEAFF | TRBV25-1 | . | . | TRBJ1-1
TGTGCCAGCAGCTTAGGGGGGGAGAACACTGAAGCTTTCTTT | CASSLGGENTEAFF | TRBV7-3 | . | . | TRBJ1-1
TGTGCCAGCAGTTTCCGGCGGAATGAAAAACTGTTTTTT | CASSFRRNEKLFF | TRBV27 | . | once | TRBJ1-4
TGTGCCAGCAGCTTAGATGCGGACACCGGGGAGCTGTTTTTT | CASSLDADTGELFF | TRBV11-3 | . | . | TRBJ2-2
TGTGCCAGCAGCCCCGACAGGGCTTCCTACGAGCAGTACTTC | CASSPDRASYEQYF | TRBV28 | TRBD1 | few | TRBJ2-7
TGTGCCAGGGAGAATTCCGAGCAGTACTTC | CARENSEQYF | TRBV25-1 | . | . | TRBJ2-7
TGCGCCAGCAGCCAGGTTCGGGGTGATGAGCAGTTCTTC | CASSQVRGDEQFF | TRBV4-1 | . | . | TRBJ2-1
TGTGCCAGCAGCCAAGATACCAGGGGGCTTGGGGAAAAACTGTTTTTT | CASSQDTRGLGEKLFF | TRBV3-1/TRBV3-2 | TRBD1 | . | TRBJ1-4
TGTGCCAGCAGCTTGGTCTCTGAAGCTTTCTTT | CASSLVSEAFF | TRBV5-6 | . | . | TRBJ1-1
TGTGCCAGCAGCTTAGATCAGGGCGATACGCAGTATTTT | CASSLDQGDTQYF | TRBV11-3 | . | . | TRBJ2-3
TGTGCCAGTGGGCAACTAGCGGGGGGATCGGTGCAGTACTTC | CASGQLAGGSVQYF | TRBV19 | TRBD2 | few | TRBJ2-7
TGTGCCAGCAGCTTAAGAGGAGAGCAGGGCCTTCGGGCGGAGACCCAGTACTTC | CASSLRGEQGLRAETQYF | TRBV7-2 | . | . | TRBJ2-5